The rows below give T cell receptor beta chains drawn from one sample of a study of high-grade serous ovarian cancer treatment subgroups. The assay was immunoSEQ multiplex PCR, and TCRdb's table has in-frame clones only and misses some. The table has under 2,000 clones, approximately 70% seen once. The sample was tumor tissue. These receptor sequences come from a human donor with high-grade serous ovarian cancer. Both conserved end residues are part of each CDR3. D genes are given only for firm matches. Size is omitted from some rows. Given values are once, few, many or a class for expanded clones.

TRBJ2-7 | NA | TRBD2 | TRBV2 | TGTGCCAGCAGTGAACTAGCGGGGGACCCCTACGAGCAGTACTTC | CASSELAGDPYEQYF
TRBJ2-7 | NA | NA | TRBV5-4 | TGTGCCAGCAGTTCCAATTACGAGCAGTACTTC | CASSSNYEQYF
TRBJ2-7 | few | NA | TRBV5-4 | TGTGCCAGCAGCTCATTTTTCGGGCGGAACTACGAGCAGTACTTC | CASSSFFGRNYEQYF
TRBJ2-7 | NA | NA | TRBV11-2 | TGTGCCAGCAGCTTATGGGGGAGCATCTACGAGCAGTACTTC | CASSLWGSIYEQYF
TRBJ2-2 | NA | NA | TRBV4-1 | TGCGCCAGCAGCCAAGGTCTTCTAGCTTTCACCGGGGAGCTGTTTTTT | CASSQGLLAFTGELFF
TRBJ1-2 | NA | NA | TRBV4-1 | TGCGCCAGCAGCCTAAACAGGGCTTGGGACTATGGCTACACCTTC | CASSLNRAWDYGYTF
TRBJ2-7 | NA | NA | TRBV2 | TGTGCCAGCACTTACAGGAGCTCCTACGAGCAGTACTTC | CASTYRSSYEQYF
TRBJ2-2 | NA | TRBD2 | TRBV19 | TGTGCCAGTACCAACCCAGCGGGAAGGAACACCGGGGAGCTGTTTTTT | CASTNPAGRNTGELFF
TRBJ2-1 | once | NA | TRBV19 | TGTGCCACGCTCTGGGGTGACCATGAGCAGTTCTTC | CATLWGDHEQFF
TRBJ2-7 | NA | NA | TRBV25-1 | TGTGCCAGCAGTGAGCCGGGACCGCCTTACGAGCAGTACTTC | CASSEPGPPYEQYF
TRBJ2-3 | NA | NA | TRBV6-5 | TGTGCCAGCAGTTATCTCGGGTTCACAGATACGCAGTATTTT | CASSYLGFTDTQYF
TRBJ2-7 | NA | NA | TRBV4-1 | TGCGCCAGCAGCCAAGGACAGAACTCCGAGCAGTACTTC | CASSQGQNSEQYF
TRBJ2-7 | NA | TRBD2 | TRBV7-2 | TGTGCCAGCAGCTTTAGCGGGAGATTCCACGAGCAGTACTTC | CASSFSGRFHEQYF
TRBJ2-1 | NA | NA | TRBV7-9 | TGTGCCAGCAGCTTAGTACCTCTCGCCGGGGCCAGCTCCTACAATGAGCAGTTCTTC | CASSLVPLAGASSYNEQFF
TRBJ1-2 | NA | TRBD1 | TRBV5-1 | TGCGCCAGCAGCTTGACCGCAGGGGGTGGCTATGGCTACACCTTC | CASSLTAGGGYGYTF
TRBJ1-2 | NA | TRBD1 | TRBV2 | TGTGCCAGCAGTGAAAGGACAGGCCAGGGAGATGGCTACACCTTC | CASSERTGQGDGYTF
TRBJ2-2 | NA | TRBD2 | TRBV15 | TGTGCCACCAGCAGAGATCCCGAGACTAGCGGGGAGAACACCGGGGAGCTGTTTTTT | CATSRDPETSGENTGELFF
TRBJ1-3 | once | NA | TRBV29-1 | TGCAGCGGGTCGGGGGGTACTGGAAACACCATATATTTT | CSGSGGTGNTIYF